One and the same sample provided the 30 T cell receptor beta chains below, sequenced in a study of blood T cell repertoires in COVID-19. Data came from immunoSEQ multiplex PCR; TCRdb stores just in-frame clones and leaves some out. The sample has about 94,000 clones, more than 75% seen once. Sequencing input: peripheral blood. These TCRs come from a human donor with acute or convalescent COVID-19. The donor label of this sample is uncertain.

This rearrangement joins TRBV7-9 to TRBJ1-2; 9 positions match TRBD1. This CDR3 has 18 amino acids. Germline-derived CDR1 and CDR2 are SEHNR and FQNEAQ (reference sequence). V trimming: 0 bases; J trimming: 6 bases; junction bases outside the gene matches: 14. The CDR3 sequence is CASSLARWDREADDGYTF. The DNA of the CDR3 is TGTGCCAGCAGCTTAGCGCGGTGGGACAGGGAAGCTGACGATGGCTACACCTTC.

The rearrangement uses TRBV19 and TRBJ1-1; 8 nucleotides align to TRBD1. The germline gives CDR1 LNHDA, CDR2 SQIVND (reference sequence). The ends lost 3 bases at V and 4 bases at J; junction bases unmatched: 4. The CDR3 length is 14 residues. The CDR3 nucleotides are TGTGCCAGTAGTATTGGCCAGGGGGCCACTGAAGCTTTCTTT. Translation gives CASSIGQGATEAFF.

The chain uses TRBV2 and TRBJ2-2, with 11 bases that match TRBD2. The CDR3 has 17 residues. The V gene's germline CDR1 is SNHLY and CDR2 FYNNEI. The V gene end was trimmed by 6 bases and the J gene end by 2 bases; junction bases not matched to a gene: 8. The CDR3 DNA reads as TGTGCCAGCAGCCTTCAACTAGCGGGGGTTAACACCGGGGAGCTGTTTTTT. Translated: CASSLQLAGVNTGELFF.

This clone came up a few times. The rearrangement joins TRBV5-1 to TRBJ2-3, with 9 bases fitting TRBD1. Germline CDR1 SGHRS, CDR2 YFSETQ. This CDR3 comprises 14 residues. Trimming at V came to 7 bases and at J to 3 bases, leaving 6 bases not matched to a gene. Written as DNA, the CDR3 is TGCGCCAGCGCCTCTGGACAGGGGACAGATACGCAGTATTTT. Amino acids: CASASGQGTDTQYF.

The chain couples TRBV19 to TRBJ1-5; tentative D call: TRBD1 (6 bases). Trimming removed 1 base from V and 4 bases from J, with 11 bases in between. CDR1 and CDR2 (germline): LNHDA, SQIVND (reference sequence). The CDR3 is 15 amino acids. CDR3 DNA sequence: TGTGCCAGTAGTATAGTGGAGGGGGGGAATCAGCCCCAGCATTTT. It encodes CASSIVEGGNQPQHF.

The chain joins TRBV2 to TRBJ1-6; 8 bases line up with TRBD1. This CDR3 comprises 15 residues. V shed 1 base and J 7 bases; nucleotides not matched to a gene: 3. Germline lookup yields CDR1 SNHLY and CDR2 FYNNEI. The CDR3 sequence is CASSEGTGLNSPLHF. The CDR3 DNA follows: TGTGCCAGCAGTGAAGGGACAGGGCTAAATTCACCCCTCCACTTT.

The rearrangement uses TRBV15 and TRBJ2-1; 8 bases are a match to TRBD1. This CDR3 has 17 residues. Germline V gives CDR1 LNHNV, CDR2 YYDKDF (reference sequence). Trimming cost V 3 bases and J 0 bases; bases outside gene matches: 7. CDR3 DNA sequence: TGTGCCACCAGCAGGCTGGGCGGACAGGGCTCCTACAATGAGCAGTTCTTC. Amino acids: CATSRLGGQGSYNEQFF.

The rearrangement links TRBV28 to TRBJ1-1; weak D call: TRBD1 (6 bases). The CDR3 has 15 residues. Germline V CDR1 and CDR2: MDHEN, SYDVKM. The V gene lost 4 bases and the J gene lost 0 bases, with 12 bases spanning the gap. CDR3 loop: CASSSTGLLNTEAFF. The CDR3 coding sequence is TGTGCCAGCAGTTCAACAGGGCTCCTGAACACTGAAGCTTTCTTT.

V and J are TRBV13 and TRBJ1-1, with 7 bases identical to TRBD1. This CDR3 is 13 amino acids long. The junction had 3 bases not matched to a gene; V was cut back by 3 bases and J by 5 bases. Germline CDR1 and CDR2: PRHDT and FYEKMQ (reference sequence). The CDR3 protein is CASSFTGVTEAFF. In DNA, the CDR3 is TGTGCCAGCAGCTTTACAGGGGTGACTGAAGCTTTCTTT.

This chain connects TRBV9 to TRBJ2-7; D may be TRBD1 (6 bases). Between the trimmed V and J ends, which lost 0 bases and 6 bases, there was a span of 19 bases. The CDR3 is made up of 16 amino acids. From germline, CDR1 is SGDLS and CDR2 YYNGEE. In DNA form, the CDR3 reads TGTGCCAGCAGCGTAGAAGTGGGGGCGCTCTCGAGCGAGCAGTACTTC. Translated: CASSVEVGALSSEQYF.

The V and J genes are TRBV25-1 and TRBJ1-6, with D perhaps matching TRBD1 (6 bases). Germline values: CDR1 MGHDK, CDR2 SYGVNS. This CDR3 spans 17 amino acids. Trimming took off 1 base at V and 5 bases at J, with 15 bases between the two ends. The CDR3 nucleotides read TGTGCCAGCAGTGAATCCATTAGGGGGAGTAATAATTCACCCCTCCACTTT. This codes for CASSESIRGSNNSPLHF.

This clone occurred once. The chain uses TRBV5-1 and TRBJ1-3; D call uncertain. V gave up 0 bases and J gave up 0 bases, with 10 bases separating them. Germline V gives CDR1 SGHRS, CDR2 YFSETQ. The length of the CDR3 is 16 residues. CDR3 residues: CASSLDQMNSGNTIYF. CDR3 nucleotide sequence: TGCGCCAGCAGCTTGGATCAGATGAACTCTGGAAACACCATATATTTT. The entire variable domain, with the rest obtained from reference TRBV5-1 and TRBJ1-3, is as follows: KAGVTQTPRYLIKTRGQQVTLSCSPISGHRSVSWYQQTPGQGLQFLFEYFSETQRNKGNFPGRFSGRQFSNSRSEMNVSTLELGDSALYLCASSLDQMNSGNTIYFGEGSWLTVV.

The rearrangement links TRBV2 to TRBJ1-6; weak D call: TRBD1 (5 bases). V gave up 4 bases and J gave up 6 bases, with 13 bases separating them. Germline CDR1 reads SNHLY; CDR2 reads FYNNEI. CDR3 length: 15 amino acids. CDR3 residues: CASSVGGSPNSPLHF. The CDR3 nucleotides are TGTGCCAGCAGTGTGGGGGGGTCCCCTAATTCACCCCTCCACTTT.

The chain is built from TRBV19 and TRBJ1-6, with 7 nucleotides matching TRBD1. CDR3 length equals 17 residues. Per germline, CDR1 LNHDA and CDR2 SQIVND (reference sequence). Trimming cost V 4 bases and J 2 bases; bases outside gene matches: 8. Here the CDR3 DNA reads TGTGCCAGTAGTAATACAGGGGAGCAGGCCTATAATTCACCCCTCCACTTT. This encodes CASSNTGEQAYNSPLHF.

This chain uses TRBV25-1 with TRBJ1-2, with D hard to call. Germline V gene data show CDR1 as MGHDK and CDR2 as SYGVNS. This CDR3 comprises 13 residues. V lost 3 bases and J 0 bases, leaving 5 bases between the germline ends. CDR3 region: CASSDNSNYGYTF. The DNA for the CDR3 is TGTGCCAGCAGTGACAATTCTAACTATGGCTACACCTTC.

The rearrangement uses TRBV18 and TRBJ1-2; D is possibly TRBD1 (6 bases). V was trimmed by 3 bases and J by 7 bases, leaving 12 bases between them. CDR3 length equals 13 residues. Germline CDR1 KGHSH, CDR2 LQKENI. The CDR3 DNA follows: TGTGCCAGCTCACCGGGGGGGCAGCTTGGCTACACCTTC. Protein sequence: CASSPGGQLGYTF.

V gene TRBV24-1 combines with J gene TRBJ1-1, with D possibly TRBD1 on 6 matching bases. The CDR3 consists of 17 residues. V was clipped by 3 bases and J by 5 bases, with 21 bases between them. The germline V gene encodes CDR1 KGHDR and CDR2 SFDVKD. The CDR3 sequence: CATSDRPGAAGNTEAFF. In DNA, the CDR3 is TGTGCCACCAGTGATCGACCAGGGGCCGCGGGTAATACTGAAGCTTTCTTT.

The rearrangement links TRBV5-1 to TRBJ2-3; TRBD1 matches 8 bases. Germline V gene lookup returns CDR1 SGHRS and CDR2 YFSETQ. The CDR3 runs 16 residues. The V and J ends lost 3 bases and 2 bases, in that order; junction bases with no gene match: 8. The CDR3 here is CASSSRQGSITDTQYF. CDR3 DNA sequence: TGCGCCAGCAGCTCCCGACAGGGGTCGATCACAGATACGCAGTATTTT.

The chain is built from TRBV3-1 (or the pseudogene TRBV3-2) and TRBJ2-7; TRBD2 matches at 9 bases. CDR1 and CDR2 from the germline V gene are LGHDT and YNNKEL (reference sequence). Germline trimming cut 5 bases from V and 6 bases from J; bases unmatched to any gene: 20. This CDR3 is 18 amino acids long. The DNA for the CDR3 is TGTGCCAGCAGCTCCCGCCGGCGGGGGGGCCTCTCGTTGACCGAGCAGTACTTC. Its protein is CASSSRRRGGLSLTEQYF.

The rearrangement joins TRBV28 to TRBJ1-5; the D gene is possibly TRBD1 (5 bases). Trimming shortened V by 2 bases and J by 9 bases, and 20 bases separated the two germline ends. The CDR3 consists of 16 residues. The V gene's germline CDR1 is MDHEN and CDR2 SYDVKM. CDR3 loop: CASSLGLTQGRMPQHF. DNA of the CDR3: TGTGCCAGCAGTTTAGGCCTGACCCAGGGTCGAATGCCCCAGCATTTT.

The J gene is TRBJ2-7, the V gene TRBV19; 8 nucleotides align to TRBD1. V lost 9 bases, J lost 2 bases, and 6 bases stayed unmatched. CDR3 length: 13 amino acids. From germline, CDR1 is LNHDA and CDR2 SQIVND (reference sequence). The CDR3 here is CASRLQGAYEQYF. The DNA for the CDR3 is TGTGCCAGCCGACTACAGGGGGCCTACGAGCAGTACTTC.

This clone was found once. V and J are TRBV19 and TRBJ2-2; 7 bases line up with TRBD1. This CDR3 comprises 15 residues. Germline CDR1 reads LNHDA; CDR2 reads SQIVND (reference sequence). The V segment lost 5 bases and the J segment 7 bases; nucleotides outside the gene matches: 10. CDR3 coding DNA: TGTGCCAGTAGTCCAGACAGGGATCAACTCGGGGAGCTGTTTTTT. It specifies CASSPDRDQLGELFF. The whole variable domain, filled in from reference TRBV19 and TRBJ2-2, reads DGGITQSPKYLFRKEGQNVTLSCEQNLNHDAMYWYRQDPGQGLRLIYYSQIVNDFQKGDIAEGYSVSREKKESFPLTVTSAQKNPTAFYLCASSPDRDQLGELFFGEGSRLTVL.

The rearrangement joins TRBV27 to TRBJ1-5, with a weak D call TRBD1 (6 bases). The CDR3 consists of 12 residues. CDR1 is MNHEY and CDR2 is SMNVEV in the germline V gene (reference sequence). With 6 bases removed from V and 4 bases from J, the gap between germline ends came to 7 bases. The CDR3 coding sequence is TGTGCCAGCAGCCAGGGGAATCAGCCCCAGCATTTT. Translating it yields CASSQGNQPQHF.

V and J are TRBV4-1 and TRBJ1-5; D possibly corresponds to TRBD1 (5 bases). Germline V gene sequence: CDR1 MGHRA, CDR2 YSYEKL. The CDR3 spans 16 residues. Trimming stripped 0 bases from V and 2 bases from J, with 11 bases between. The CDR3 nucleotides read TGCGCCAGCAGCCAAGAACTTGACAGTCGCAATCAGCCCCAGCATTTT. Amino acid sequence: CASSQELDSRNQPQHF.

This clone has only one observation. This chain joins TRBV5-1 and TRBJ2-7; 9 nucleotides agree with TRBD1. This CDR3 region has 15 residues. The V and J ends lost 3 bases and 5 bases, in that order; junction bases with no gene match: 9. The germline CDR1 and CDR2 sequences are SGHRS and YFSETQ. CDR3 loop: CASSSRGQGSNEQYF. For the CDR3, the DNA is TGCGCCAGCAGCTCCCGGGGACAGGGTTCAAACGAGCAGTACTTC.

The V gene is TRBV4-3, the J gene TRBJ1-3; TRBD1 matches at 7 bases. V lost 3 bases and J lost 2; bases outside the gene matches: 1. Germline assignment: CDR1 LGHNA and CDR2 YSLEER. There are 14 residues in the CDR3. CDR3 bases: TGCGCCAGCAGCCAGACAGGGACTGGAAACACCATATATTTT. Translation: CASSQTGTGNTIYF.

The chain carries TRBV10-3 and TRBJ2-5; the match to TRBD1 covers 9 bases. V was clipped by 3 bases and J by 8 bases; unmatched bases: 7. The CDR3 covers 14 residues. From germline, CDR1 is ENHRY and CDR2 SYGVKD. As DNA, the CDR3 is TGTGCCATCAGTGAAGACAGGGGGATTGGTACCCAGTACTTC. Its protein is CAISEDRGIGTQYF.

This clone was observed a single time. Other DNA sequences in this specimen translate into the identical CDR3. This rearrangement joins TRBV28 to TRBJ1-2; 11 positions agree with TRBD1. Germline V gene lookup returns CDR1 MDHEN and CDR2 SYDVKM. The CDR3 extends over 14 amino acids. With 4 bases clipped from V and 3 bases from J, the junction kept 1 base outside the gene matches. The CDR3 loop reads CASSSGQGDYGYTF. The DNA of the CDR3 is TGTGCCAGCAGTTCGGGACAGGGGGACTATGGCTACACCTTC.

This chain uses TRBV6-4 with TRBJ2-3, with a weak D call TRBD2 (7 bases). The CDR3 covers 15 residues. V was trimmed by 3 bases and J by 6 bases, leaving 16 bases between them. Germline assignment: CDR1 MRHNA and CDR2 SNTAGT. The DNA of the CDR3 is TGTGCCAGCAGTGAGATGGGGGGGCCTTGGGATACGCAGTATTTT. Its protein is CASSEMGGPWDTQYF.

This rearrangement joins TRBV7-9 to TRBJ1-3; no clear D. V was pared by 1 base and J by 0 bases, with 10 bases between. Germline lookup yields CDR1 SEHNR and CDR2 FQNEAQ (reference sequence). The length of the CDR3 is 16 residues. CDR3 bases: TGTGCCAGCAGCTTAGTTGGGCTTAGCTCTGGAAACACCATATATTTT. The encoded protein is CASSLVGLSSGNTIYF.